The text below deals with one T cell receptor beta chain. The antigen remains undetermined. This sample is drawn from a study of metastatic and nonmetastatic thyroid tumors. For the study at large: Repertoires were compared across blood and tumor or nodule tissue from malignant and benign thyroid patients. Study-wide points: Within blood and tumor, benign nodules reportedly had significantly lower TCR beta diversity than malignant thyroid tumors did.

No patient received treatment before thyroid surgery. In the original analysis: Clinicopathological groups of papillary thyroid cancer showed CDR3 differences that were used to build a distant-metastasis classifier. MiXCR reprocessed the PCR reads for TCRdb. The authors' filters were not applied to this entry. This repertoire shows some 34,000 clones, about 18% found once; its top ten account for over 4%. Sequences were obtained from blood. The TCR sequence derives from a female donor with papillary thyroid cancer or a benign thyroid nodule (not recorded which). Some clones in this sample may be carry-over from other donors' samples.

CDR3 amino acids: CASSYPLGEWHTGELFF. Here the CDR3 DNA reads TGTGCCAGCAGTTACCCCCTGGGGGAGTGGCACACCGGGGAGCTGTTTTTT. This chain joins TRBV6-5 and TRBJ2-2; D possibly matches TRBD1 or TRBD2 (5 bases each). Germline V gene data show CDR1 as MNHEY and CDR2 as SVGAGI. CDR3 size: 17 residues. Trimming took 2 bases from V and 3 from J, leaving 16 bases between them.